The rows below give T cell receptor beta chains drawn from one sample of a study of regulatory T cells in long-lasting Graves disease. Using its own MiXCR run on the multiplex PCR reads, TCRdb lists one record per CDR3 protein. The sample records some 400,000 distinct CDR3 sequences, more than 12% being singletons. These data are also associated with another study on T cells in Graves' hyperthyroidism and ophthalmopathy.

Specimen: peripheral blood mononuclear cells (PBMCs), collected at new diagnosis, from a patient treated with antithyroid drugs. These TCRs come from a woman aged 25-40 years with Graves disease. CDR3s leave out the opening cysteine and the closing phenylalanine or tryptophan.

TRBV25-1	TRBJ2-1	ASSDSGGSSYNEQF
TRBV24-1	TRBJ2-1	ATSDTSGLYNEQF
TRBV5-1	TRBJ2-7	ASSLTGDSYEQY
TRBV7-9	TRBJ2-4	ASSFFKEAKNIQY
TRBV7-2	TRBJ1-2	ASSGWTALGYGYT
TRBV10-3	TRBJ1-1	AISESRDTEAF
TRBV20-1	TRBJ2-2	SASTSGNVGELF
TRBV30	TRBJ1-2	ACRDPYGYT
TRBV20-1	-	SAKDTGTSGLGTQY
TRBV15	TRBJ2-3	ATSSGTSGRIDTQY
TRBV20-1	TRBJ2-7	SARWGDRYEQY
TRBV20-1	TRBJ2-2	SAAGTRNTGELF
TRBV5-1	TRBJ1-2	ASSVSRVLGYGYT
TRBV7-9	TRBJ2-1	ASSSQGAFSNEQF
TRBV20-1	TRBJ2-3	SAINPGSISTDTQY
TRBV2	TRBJ2-2	ASSDRSVGELF
TRBV9	TRBJ2-1	ASSVEGYNEQF